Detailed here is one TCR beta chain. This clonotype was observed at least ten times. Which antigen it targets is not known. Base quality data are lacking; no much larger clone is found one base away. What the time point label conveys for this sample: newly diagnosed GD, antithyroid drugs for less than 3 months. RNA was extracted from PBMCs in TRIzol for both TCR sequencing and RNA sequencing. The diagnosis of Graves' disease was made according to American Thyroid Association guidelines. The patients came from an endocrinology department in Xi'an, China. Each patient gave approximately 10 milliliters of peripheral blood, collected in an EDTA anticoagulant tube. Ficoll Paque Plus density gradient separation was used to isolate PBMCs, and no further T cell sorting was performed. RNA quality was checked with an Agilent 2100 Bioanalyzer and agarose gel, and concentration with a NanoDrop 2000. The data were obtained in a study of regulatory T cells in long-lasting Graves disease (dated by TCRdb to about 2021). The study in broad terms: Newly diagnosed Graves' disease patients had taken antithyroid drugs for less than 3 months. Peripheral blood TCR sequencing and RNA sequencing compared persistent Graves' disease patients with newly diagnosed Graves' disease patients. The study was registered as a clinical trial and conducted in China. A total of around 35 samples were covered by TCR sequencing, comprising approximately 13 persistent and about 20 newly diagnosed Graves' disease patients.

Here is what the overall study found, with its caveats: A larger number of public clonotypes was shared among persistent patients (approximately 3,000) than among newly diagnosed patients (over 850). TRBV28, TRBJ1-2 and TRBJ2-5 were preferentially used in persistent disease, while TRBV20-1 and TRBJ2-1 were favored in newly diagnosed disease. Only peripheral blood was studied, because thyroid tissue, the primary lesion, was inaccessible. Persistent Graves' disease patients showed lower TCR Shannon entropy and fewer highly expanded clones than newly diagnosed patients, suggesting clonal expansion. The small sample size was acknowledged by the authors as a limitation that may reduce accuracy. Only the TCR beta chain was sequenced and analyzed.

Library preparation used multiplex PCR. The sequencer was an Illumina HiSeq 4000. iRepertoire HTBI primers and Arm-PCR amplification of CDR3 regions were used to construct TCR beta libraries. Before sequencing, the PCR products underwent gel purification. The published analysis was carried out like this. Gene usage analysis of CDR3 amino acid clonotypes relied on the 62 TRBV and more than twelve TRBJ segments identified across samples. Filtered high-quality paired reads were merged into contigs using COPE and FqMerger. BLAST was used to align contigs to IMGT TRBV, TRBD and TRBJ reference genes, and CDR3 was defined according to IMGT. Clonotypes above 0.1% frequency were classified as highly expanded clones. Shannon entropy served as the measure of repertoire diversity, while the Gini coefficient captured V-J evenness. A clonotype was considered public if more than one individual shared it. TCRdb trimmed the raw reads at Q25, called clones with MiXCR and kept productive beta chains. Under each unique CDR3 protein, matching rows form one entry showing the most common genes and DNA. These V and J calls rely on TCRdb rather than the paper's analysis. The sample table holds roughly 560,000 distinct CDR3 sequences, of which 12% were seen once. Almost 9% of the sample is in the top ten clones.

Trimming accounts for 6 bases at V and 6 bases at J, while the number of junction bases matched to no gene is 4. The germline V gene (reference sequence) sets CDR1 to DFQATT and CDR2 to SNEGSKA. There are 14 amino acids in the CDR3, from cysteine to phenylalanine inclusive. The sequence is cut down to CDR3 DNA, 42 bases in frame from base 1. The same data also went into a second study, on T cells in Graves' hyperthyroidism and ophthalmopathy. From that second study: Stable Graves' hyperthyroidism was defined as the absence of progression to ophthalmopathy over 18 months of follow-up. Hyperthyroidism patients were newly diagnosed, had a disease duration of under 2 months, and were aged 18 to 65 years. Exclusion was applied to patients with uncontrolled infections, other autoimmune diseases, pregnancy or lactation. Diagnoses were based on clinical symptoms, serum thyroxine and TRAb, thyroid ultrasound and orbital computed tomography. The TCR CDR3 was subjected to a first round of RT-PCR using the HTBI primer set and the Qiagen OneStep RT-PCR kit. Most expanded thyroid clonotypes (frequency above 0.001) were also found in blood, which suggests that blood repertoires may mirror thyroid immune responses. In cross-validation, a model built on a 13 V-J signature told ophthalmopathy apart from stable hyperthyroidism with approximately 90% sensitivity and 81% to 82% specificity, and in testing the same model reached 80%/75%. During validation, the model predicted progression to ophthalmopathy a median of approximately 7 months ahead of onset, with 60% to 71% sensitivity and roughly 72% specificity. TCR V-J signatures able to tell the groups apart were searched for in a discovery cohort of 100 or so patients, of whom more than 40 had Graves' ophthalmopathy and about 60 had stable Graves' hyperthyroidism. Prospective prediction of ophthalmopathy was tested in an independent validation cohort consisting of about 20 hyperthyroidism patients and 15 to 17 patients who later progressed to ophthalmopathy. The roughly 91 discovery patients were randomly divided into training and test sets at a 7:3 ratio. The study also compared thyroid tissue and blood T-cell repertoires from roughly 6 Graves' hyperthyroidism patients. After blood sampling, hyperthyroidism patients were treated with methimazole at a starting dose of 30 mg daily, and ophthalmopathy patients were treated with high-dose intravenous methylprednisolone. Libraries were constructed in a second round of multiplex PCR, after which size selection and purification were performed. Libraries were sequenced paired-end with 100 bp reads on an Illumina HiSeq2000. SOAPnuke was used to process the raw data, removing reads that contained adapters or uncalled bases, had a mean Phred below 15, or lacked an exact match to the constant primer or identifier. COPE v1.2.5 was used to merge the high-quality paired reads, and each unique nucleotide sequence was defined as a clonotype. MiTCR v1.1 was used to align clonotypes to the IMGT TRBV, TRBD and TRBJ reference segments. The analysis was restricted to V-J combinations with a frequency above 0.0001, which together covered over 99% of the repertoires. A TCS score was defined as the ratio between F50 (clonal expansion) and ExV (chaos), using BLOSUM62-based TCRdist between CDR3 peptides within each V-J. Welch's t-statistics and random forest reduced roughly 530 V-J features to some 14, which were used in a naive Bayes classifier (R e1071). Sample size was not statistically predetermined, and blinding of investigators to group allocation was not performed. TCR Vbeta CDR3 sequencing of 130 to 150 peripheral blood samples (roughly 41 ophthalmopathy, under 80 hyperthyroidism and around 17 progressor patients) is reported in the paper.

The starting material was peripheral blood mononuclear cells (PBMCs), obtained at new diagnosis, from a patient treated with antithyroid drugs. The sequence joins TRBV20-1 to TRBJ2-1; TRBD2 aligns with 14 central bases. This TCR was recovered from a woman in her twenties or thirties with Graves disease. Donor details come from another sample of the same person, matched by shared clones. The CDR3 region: CSATGLAGVNEQFF. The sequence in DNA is TGCAGTGCAACGGGACTAGCGGGAGTCAATGAGCAGTTCTTC.